Listed below are T cell receptor beta chains from one sample, sequenced in a study of CD8 T cells in ankylosing spondylitis. TCRdb analysed the 5' RACE reads with MiXCR anew, one entry per CDR3 protein. The sample includes 200,000 to 250,000 distinct CDR3 sequences, roughly 26% of them seen just once. Input material: blood, either unsorted or a sorted T cell fraction (not recorded which). The receptors stem from a male donor with ankylosing spondylitis or in good health (not recorded which). CDR3s include the opening cysteine and the closing phenylalanine or tryptophan. Fields, in order: D gene, J gene, clone size, V gene, CDR3 DNA, CDR3 protein. The D gene is left open where the match is weak. Clone size is stated in some rows and not others, as once, few, many or a class when expanded.

TRBD2 | TRBJ2-7 | many | TRBV3-1 | TGTGCCAGCAGCCGGACTAGCGGTTACGAGCAGTACTTC | CASSRTSGYEQYF
TRBD2 | TRBJ2-5 | NA | TRBV7-2 | TGTGCCAGCAGCTCCCCGCTAGCGGGAGGCCAAGAGACCCAGTACTTC | CASSSPLAGGQETQYF
TRBD2 | TRBJ2-1 | NA | TRBV20-1 | TGCAGTGCTAGAGCCAGCGGGAAAACCTCGATCCGTGAGCAGTTCTTC | CSARASGKTSIREQFF
NA | TRBJ2-1 | many | TRBV29-1 | TGCAGCGTTTTTGGCAACTACAATGAGCAGTTCTTC | CSVFGNYNEQFF
TRBD2 | TRBJ2-2 | many | TRBV6-1 | TGTGCCAGCAGGGGGACTAGCGAGAACACCGGGGAGCTGTTTTTT | CASRGTSENTGELFF
NA | TRBJ2-1 | many | TRBV20-1 | TGCAGTGCCTCGCGGAACAATGAGCAGTTCTTC | CSASRNNEQFF
TRBD1 | TRBJ1-6 | many | TRBV20-1 | TGCAGTGCCCTCCGGGGACAGGGCTCACCCCTCCACTTT | CSALRGQGSPLHF
TRBD2 | TRBJ2-5 | NA | TRBV20-1 | TGCAGTGCTAGAGAAGCCCTAGGGGAGGGCCAGTACTTC | CSAREALGEGQYF
TRBD1 | TRBJ2-7 | many | TRBV7-3 | TGTGCCAGCAGTTCGGGACAGCCCTACGAGCAGTACTTC | CASSSGQPYEQYF
NA | TRBJ2-5 | NA | TRBV20-1 | TGCAGTGCAACACGTCCTAGCGCGACCCAGTACTTC | CSATRPSATQYF
TRBD1 | TRBJ1-2 | NA | TRBV6-5 | TGTGCCAGCAGTTACAGGACAGGGGCGAATGGCTACACCTTC | CASSYRTGANGYTF
NA | TRBJ2-5 | NA | TRBV18 | TGTGCCAGCTCTCCTAACTACGAGCGGAGCCTCCAAGAGACCCAGTACTTC | CASSPNYERSLQETQYF
TRBD2 | TRBJ2-3 | few | TRBV29-1 | TGCAGCGTTGAAGGACTAGCGGGAGGGCCCACAGATACGCAGTATTTT | CSVEGLAGGPTDTQYF
TRBD2 | TRBJ2-7 | NA | TRBV6-5 | TGTGCCAGCAGTTACTCGGGGCTAGCGGGAGAATCCTACGAGCAGTACTTC | CASSYSGLAGESYEQYF
NA | TRBJ2-3 | NA | TRBV12-3/TRBV12-4 | TGTGCCAGCAGTCCCTACCCGGGTACGCAGTATTTT | CASSPYPGTQYF
TRBD1 | TRBJ2-5 | NA | TRBV29-1 | TGCGGCGTTTGCGCCGGGACAGGGGAGATGCAAGAGACCCAGTACTTC | CGVCAGTGEMQETQYF
NA | TRBJ2-3 | NA | TRBV12-3/TRBV12-4 | TGTGCCAGCAGCCGTTCTCCAGCCACAGATACGCAGTATTTT | CASSRSPATDTQYF
NA | TRBJ2-5 | NA | TRBV5-1 | TGCGCCAGCAGCCCAGTCACCGGGACATACCAAGAGACCCAGTACTTC | CASSPVTGTYQETQYF
TRBD1 | TRBJ2-7 | many | TRBV5-1 | TGCGCCAGCAGCACGGGTGGGACAGTCTCCTACGAGCAGTACTTC | CASSTGGTVSYEQYF
NA | TRBJ2-5 | few | TRBV10-3 | TGTGCCACCTCATCAGGGGGGGAGACCCAGTACTTC | CATSSGGETQYF
NA | TRBJ1-2 | NA | TRBV12-3/TRBV12-4 | TGTGCCAGCAGACGGGACCGCCCCTACTATGGCTACACCTTC | CASRRDRPYYGYTF